The 10 T cell receptor beta chains below were found in one sample sequenced in a study of T cells in women clearing cervical HPV infection listed by TCRdb under 2018. The protocol used for the library was the immunoSEQ multiplex PCR assay. Drawn from immuneACCESS, this table holds only the in-frame rearrangements with V and J called that TCRdb kept. Clones are partly lost; checked studies trace under half to an unresolved V gene and leave the rest unexplained. For this sample, the table gives 40,000 to 60,000 clones. Together, the top ten hold approximately 0.98% of the sample. Sequenced input: blood buffy coat. The receptor source for this set is a woman between 18 and 69 years old with a cervical HPV16 infection that either progressed to CIN3+ or cleared (not recorded which).

Partial CDR3 DNA: TGCAGTGCTAGGACTAGCGGGGGGGCGATCGGGAGTGAG. Amino acids: CSARTSGGAIGSE. The full CDR3 sequence reads CSARTSGGAIGSEQFF. This chain joins TRBV20-1 and TRBJ2-1; 14 positions match TRBD2. Read coverage stops 3 residues before the CDR3 terminus; the germline J gene supplies the remainder. The V segment lost 3 bases and the J segment 9 bases; nucleotides outside the gene matches: 10. Germline values: CDR1 DFQATT, CDR2 SNEGSKA (reference sequence). The CDR3 runs 16 residues.

Notes on this clone: The sequenced fragment ends 3 residues before the CDR3 boundary, so the rest is inferred from the germline J gene. The rearrangement joins TRBV12-3 or TRBV12-4 to TRBJ2-3, with D tentatively TRBD2 (5 bases). This CDR3 is 13 amino acids long. The V gene lost 8 bases and the J gene lost 0 bases, with 9 bases spanning the gap. CDR3 sequence reads: CASQADSTDTQYF. Incomplete CDR3 DNA: TGTGCCAGCCAAGCGGATAGCACAGATACG.

As to this clone: The read terminates 3 residues ahead of where the CDR3 ends, so the germline J gene completes it. The chain uses TRBV7-8 and TRBJ1-5; D is perhaps TRBD1 (6 bases). Germline CDR1 SGHVS, CDR2 FQNEAQ. The CDR3 is 16 residues long. V lost 1 base, J lost 3 bases, and 13 bases lay in between. The covered CDR3 bases are TGTGCCAGCAGCTTAGGCTCCGGGACACACAATCAGCCC. Amino acid sequence: CASSLGSGTHNQP. The full-length CDR3 reads as CASSLGSGTHNQPQHF.

As regards this clone: From the germline J gene comes the end of the CDR3, since the read stops 3 residues before it. This chain connects TRBV11-3 to TRBJ2-1; 7 bases match TRBD2. CDR1 and CDR2 from the germline V gene are SGHNT and YENEEA. V trimming: 3 bases; J trimming: 5 bases; junction bases outside the gene matches: 7. CDR3 size: 15 residues. This CDR3 is CASSFSGNLNNEQFF. CDR3 DNA (partial): TGTGCCAGCAGCTTCAGCGGGAACCTTAACAATGAG.

As concerns this clone: With the read ending 3 residues before the CDR3 end, the germline J gene is used to fill in that end. The rearrangement links TRBV14 to TRBJ1-3; D gene unclear. There are 17 residues in the CDR3. V shed 5 bases and J shed 0 bases, with 17 bases lying between them. Per germline, CDR1 SGHDN and CDR2 FVKESK. CDR3 sequence: CASSSIRVPSSGNTIYF. The DNA read from the CDR3 is TGTGCCAGCAGCTCGATCCGGGTACCATCCTCTGGAAACACC.

Incomplete CDR3 DNA: TGTGCCAGCAGTGAACAGGGACTTCCCACCGGGGAG. This encodes CASSEQGLPTGE. The full CDR3 sequence reads CASSEQGLPTGELFF. This chain connects TRBV6-1 to TRBJ2-2, with TRBD2 as a possible D gene (6 bases). The read ends 3 residues early relative to the CDR3; the germline J gene fills the gap. Germline V lookup: CDR1 MNHNS, CDR2 SASEGT. The ends were cut back, 2 bases at V and 4 bases at J, with 11 bases in the middle. The CDR3 runs 15 residues.

Of note for this clone: Read coverage stops 3 residues before the CDR3 terminus; the germline J gene supplies the remainder. J is TRBJ2-1 and V is TRBV20-1; D perhaps matches TRBD2 (7 bases). V was clipped by 6 bases and J by 4 bases, with 19 bases between them. The CDR3 consists of 15 residues. Germline V CDR1 and CDR2: DFQATT, SNEGSKA (reference sequence). This chain's CDR3 is CSAPIGGGAYNEQFF. The sequenced part of the CDR3 DNA is TGCAGTGCGCCGATTGGCGGGGGCGCATACAATGAG.

On this clone itself: The CDR3 end lies 3 residues beyond the end of the read and is filled in from the germline J gene. The J gene is TRBJ1-2, the V gene TRBV7-9, with TRBD1 matching 8 bases. CDR1 and CDR2 from the germline V gene are SEHNR and FQNEAQ (reference sequence). This CDR3 spans 15 amino acids. The CDR3 bases that were read are TGTGCCAGCAGCTTTGGGCAGGGGGCTTACAATGAC. Protein sequence: CASSFGQGAYND. In full, the CDR3 reads CASSFGQGAYNDYTF.

As for this clone: The read terminates 3 residues ahead of where the CDR3 ends, so the germline J gene completes it. This chain links TRBV19 with TRBJ1-2, with D possibly matching TRBD1 (6 bases). Germline V CDR1 and CDR2: LNHDA, SQIVND (reference sequence). The CDR3 sequence is 14 residues long. Trimming took off 8 bases at V and 0 bases at J, with 13 bases between the two ends. The DNA read from the CDR3 is TGTGCCAGTTCGGACAGACCAACTAACTATGGC. The encoded protein is CASSDRPTNYG. In full, the CDR3 reads CASSDRPTNYGYTF.

To note about this clone: The read halts 3 residues ahead of the CDR3 end, with the missing end drawn from the germline J gene. This sequence joins TRBV6-2 or TRBV6-3 and TRBJ2-3; TRBD1 matches at 8 bases. Germline V gene data show CDR1 as MNHEY and CDR2 as SVGEGT. The CDR3 is made up of 14 amino acids. This CDR3 is CASRRTGTAETQYF. Partial CDR3 DNA: TGTGCCAGCAGGAGGACAGGGACGGCGGAGACG.